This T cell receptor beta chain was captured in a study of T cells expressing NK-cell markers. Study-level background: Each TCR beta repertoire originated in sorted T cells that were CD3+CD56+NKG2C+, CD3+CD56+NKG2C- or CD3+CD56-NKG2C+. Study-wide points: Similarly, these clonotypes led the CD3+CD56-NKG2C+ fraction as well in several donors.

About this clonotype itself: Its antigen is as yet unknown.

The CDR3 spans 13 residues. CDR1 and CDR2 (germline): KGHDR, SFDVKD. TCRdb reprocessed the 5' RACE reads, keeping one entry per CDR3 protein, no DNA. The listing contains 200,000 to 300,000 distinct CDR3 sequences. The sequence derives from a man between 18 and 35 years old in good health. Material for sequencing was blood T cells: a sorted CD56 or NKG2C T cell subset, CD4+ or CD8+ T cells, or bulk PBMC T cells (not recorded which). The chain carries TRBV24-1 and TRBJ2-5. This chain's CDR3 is CATSDWYQETQYF.